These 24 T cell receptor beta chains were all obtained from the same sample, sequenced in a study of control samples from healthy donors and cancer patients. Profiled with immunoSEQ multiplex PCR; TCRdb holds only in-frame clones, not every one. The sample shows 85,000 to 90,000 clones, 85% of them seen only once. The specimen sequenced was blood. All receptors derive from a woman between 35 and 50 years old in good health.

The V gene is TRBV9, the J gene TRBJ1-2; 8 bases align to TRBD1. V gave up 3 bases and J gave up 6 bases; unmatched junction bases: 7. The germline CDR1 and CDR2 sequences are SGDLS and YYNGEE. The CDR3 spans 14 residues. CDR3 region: CASSASTGVNGYTF. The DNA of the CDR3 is TGTGCCAGCAGCGCCTCGACAGGGGTGAATGGCTACACCTTC.

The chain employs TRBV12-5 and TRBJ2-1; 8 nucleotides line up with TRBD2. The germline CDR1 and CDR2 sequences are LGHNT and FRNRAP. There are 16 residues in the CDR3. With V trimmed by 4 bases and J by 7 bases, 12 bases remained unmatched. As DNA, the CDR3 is TGTGCTAGTGGTTCAACTTCGGGACTAGGCAGTAATGAGCAGTTCTTC. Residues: CASGSTSGLGSNEQFF.

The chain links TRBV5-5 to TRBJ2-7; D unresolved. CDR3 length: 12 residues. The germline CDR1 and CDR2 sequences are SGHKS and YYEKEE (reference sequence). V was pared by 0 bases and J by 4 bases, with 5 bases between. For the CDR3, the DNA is TGTGCCAGCAGCTTGGTGGGATACGAGCAGTACTTC. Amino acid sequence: CASSLVGYEQYF.

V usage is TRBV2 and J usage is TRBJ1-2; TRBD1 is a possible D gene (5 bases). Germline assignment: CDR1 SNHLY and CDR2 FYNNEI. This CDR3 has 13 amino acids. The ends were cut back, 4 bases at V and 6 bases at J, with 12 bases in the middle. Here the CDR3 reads CASSVEAGNGYTF. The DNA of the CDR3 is TGTGCCAGCAGTGTCGAGGCAGGGAATGGCTACACCTTC.

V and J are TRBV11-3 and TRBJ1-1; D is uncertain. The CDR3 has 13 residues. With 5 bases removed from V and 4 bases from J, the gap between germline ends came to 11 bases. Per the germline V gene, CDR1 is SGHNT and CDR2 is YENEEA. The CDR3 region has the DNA TGTGCCAGCAGCCGCCCCCCGGGCACTGAAGCTTTCTTT. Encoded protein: CASSRPPGTEAFF.

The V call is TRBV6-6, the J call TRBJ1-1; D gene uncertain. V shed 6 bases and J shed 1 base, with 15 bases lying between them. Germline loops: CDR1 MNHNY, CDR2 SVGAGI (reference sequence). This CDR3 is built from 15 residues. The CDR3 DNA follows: TGTGCCAGCAGCCCAAGGACCTCTGAGAACACTGAAGCTTTCTTT. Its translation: CASSPRTSENTEAFF.

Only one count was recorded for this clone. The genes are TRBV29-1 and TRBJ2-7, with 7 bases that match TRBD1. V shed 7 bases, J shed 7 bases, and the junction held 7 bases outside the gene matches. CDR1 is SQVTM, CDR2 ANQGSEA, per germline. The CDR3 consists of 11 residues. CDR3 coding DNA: TGCAGCGCAGCCACAGGGGATGAGCAGTACTTC. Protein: CSAATGDEQYF.

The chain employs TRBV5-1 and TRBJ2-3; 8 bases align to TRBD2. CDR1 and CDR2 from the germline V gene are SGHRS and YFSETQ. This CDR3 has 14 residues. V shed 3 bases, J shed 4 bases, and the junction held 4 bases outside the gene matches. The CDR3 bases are TGCGCCAGCAGCTGGATGGGACTAGCAGATACGCAGTATTTT. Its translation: CASSWMGLADTQYF. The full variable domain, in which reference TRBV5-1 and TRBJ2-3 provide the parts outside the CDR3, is KAGVTQTPRYLIKTRGQQVTLSCSPISGHRSVSWYQQTPGQGLQFLFEYFSETQRNKGNFPGRFSGRQFSNSRSEMNVSTLELGDSALYLCASSWMGLADTQYFGPGTRLTVL.

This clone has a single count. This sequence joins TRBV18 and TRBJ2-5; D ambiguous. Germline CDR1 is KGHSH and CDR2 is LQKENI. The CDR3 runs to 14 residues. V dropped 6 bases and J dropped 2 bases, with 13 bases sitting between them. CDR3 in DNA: TGTGCCAGCTCCCTTCGGGCGGAACAAGAGACCCAGTACTTC. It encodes CASSLRAEQETQYF.

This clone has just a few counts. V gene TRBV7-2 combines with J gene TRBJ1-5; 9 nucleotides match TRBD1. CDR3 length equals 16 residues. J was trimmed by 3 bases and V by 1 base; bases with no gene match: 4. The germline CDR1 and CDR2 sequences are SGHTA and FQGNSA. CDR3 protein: CASSLVGDRANQPQHF. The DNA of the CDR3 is TGTGCCAGCAGCTTAGTAGGGGACAGGGCCAATCAGCCCCAGCATTTT.

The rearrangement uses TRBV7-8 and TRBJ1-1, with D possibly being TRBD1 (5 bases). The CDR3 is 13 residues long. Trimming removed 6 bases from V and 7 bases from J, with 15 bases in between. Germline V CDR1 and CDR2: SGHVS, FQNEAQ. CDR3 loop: CASRWGSQGEAFF. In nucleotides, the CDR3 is TGTGCCAGCAGGTGGGGGTCCCAGGGTGAAGCTTTCTTT.

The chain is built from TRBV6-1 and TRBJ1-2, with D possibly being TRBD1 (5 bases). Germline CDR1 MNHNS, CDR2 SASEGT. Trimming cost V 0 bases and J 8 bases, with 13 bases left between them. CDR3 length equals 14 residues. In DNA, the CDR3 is TGTGCCAGCAGTGAAGCGGGGGGTCGGGACGGCTACACCTTC. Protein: CASSEAGGRDGYTF.

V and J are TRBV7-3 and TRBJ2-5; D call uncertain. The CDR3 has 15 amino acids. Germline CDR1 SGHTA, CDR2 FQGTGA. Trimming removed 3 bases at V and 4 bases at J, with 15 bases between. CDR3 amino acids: CASSLDGTPLETQYF. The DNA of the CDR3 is TGTGCCAGCAGCTTGGACGGCACCCCCCTAGAGACCCAGTACTTC. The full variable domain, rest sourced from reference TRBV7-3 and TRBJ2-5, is GAGVSQTPSNKVTEKGKYVELRCDPISGHTALYWYRQSLGQGPEFLIYFQGTGAADDSGLPNDRFFAVRPEGSVSTLKIQRTERGDSAVYLCASSLDGTPLETQYFGPGTRLLVL.

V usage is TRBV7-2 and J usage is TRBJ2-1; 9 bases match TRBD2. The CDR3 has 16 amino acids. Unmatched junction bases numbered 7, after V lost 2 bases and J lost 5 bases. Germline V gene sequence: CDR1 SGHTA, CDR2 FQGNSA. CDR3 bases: TGTGCCAGCAGCTTATCCGGAGCGGGGGGCCACAATGAGCAGTTCTTC. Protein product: CASSLSGAGGHNEQFF.

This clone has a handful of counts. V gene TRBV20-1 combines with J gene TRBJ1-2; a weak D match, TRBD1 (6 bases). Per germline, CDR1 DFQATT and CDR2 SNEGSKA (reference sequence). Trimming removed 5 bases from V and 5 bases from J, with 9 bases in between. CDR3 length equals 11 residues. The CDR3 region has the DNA TGCAGTGCTCGAGGGGGGTATGGCTACACCTTC. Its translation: CSARGGYGYTF.

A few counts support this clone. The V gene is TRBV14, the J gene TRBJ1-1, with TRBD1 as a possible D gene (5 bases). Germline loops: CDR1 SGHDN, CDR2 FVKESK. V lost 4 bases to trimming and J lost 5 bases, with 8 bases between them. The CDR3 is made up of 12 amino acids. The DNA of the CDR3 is TGTGCCAGCAGCCGGGGACCGACTGAAGCTTTCTTT. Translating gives CASSRGPTEAFF.

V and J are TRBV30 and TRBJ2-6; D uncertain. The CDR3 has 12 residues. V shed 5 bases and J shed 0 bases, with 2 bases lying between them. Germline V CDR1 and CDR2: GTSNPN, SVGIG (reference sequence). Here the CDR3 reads CAWGSGANVLTF. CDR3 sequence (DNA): TGTGCCTGGGGCTCTGGGGCCAACGTCCTGACTTTC.

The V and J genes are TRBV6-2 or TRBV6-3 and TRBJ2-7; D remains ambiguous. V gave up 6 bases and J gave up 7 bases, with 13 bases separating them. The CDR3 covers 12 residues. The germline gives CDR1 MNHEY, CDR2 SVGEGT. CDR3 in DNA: TGTGCCAGCAGCGCCCGTCCTGGGGAGCAGTACTTC. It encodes CASSARPGEQYF.

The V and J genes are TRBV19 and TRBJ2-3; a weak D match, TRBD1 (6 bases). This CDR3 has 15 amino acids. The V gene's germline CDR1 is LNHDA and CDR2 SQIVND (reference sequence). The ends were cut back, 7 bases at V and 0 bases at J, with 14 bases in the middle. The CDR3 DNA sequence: TGTGCCAGTAAGTTCCAGGGGAGAAGCACAGATACGCAGTATTTT. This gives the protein CASKFQGRSTDTQYF.

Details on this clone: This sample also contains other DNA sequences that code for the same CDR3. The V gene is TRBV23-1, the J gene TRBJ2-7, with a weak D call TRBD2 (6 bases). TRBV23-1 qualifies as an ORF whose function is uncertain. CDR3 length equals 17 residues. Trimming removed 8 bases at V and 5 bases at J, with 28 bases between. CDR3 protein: CASDQSKGDGGRNEQYF. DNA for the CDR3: TGCGCCAGCGATCAATCCAAAGGGGACGGGGGTCGGAACGAGCAGTACTTC.

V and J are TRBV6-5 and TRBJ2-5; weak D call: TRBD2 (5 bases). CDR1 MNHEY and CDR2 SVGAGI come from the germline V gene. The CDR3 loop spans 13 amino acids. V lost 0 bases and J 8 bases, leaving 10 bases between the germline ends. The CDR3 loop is CASSYSSAGTQYF. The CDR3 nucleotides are TGTGCCAGCAGTTACTCGTCGGCGGGTACCCAGTACTTC.

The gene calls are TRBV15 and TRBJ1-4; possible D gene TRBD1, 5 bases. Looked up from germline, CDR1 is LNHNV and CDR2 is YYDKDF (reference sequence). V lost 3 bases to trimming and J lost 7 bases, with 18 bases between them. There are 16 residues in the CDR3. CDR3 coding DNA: TGTGCCACCAGCAGCTGGGTTGAGGGGCTGGGTGAAAAACTGTTTTTT. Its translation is CATSSWVEGLGEKLFF.

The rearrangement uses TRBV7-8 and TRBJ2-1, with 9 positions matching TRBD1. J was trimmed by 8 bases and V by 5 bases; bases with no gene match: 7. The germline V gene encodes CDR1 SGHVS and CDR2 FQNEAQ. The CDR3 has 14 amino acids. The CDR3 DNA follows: TGTGCCAGCAGCATCGGGACAGGGTTTGATGAGCAGTTCTTC. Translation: CASSIGTGFDEQFF.

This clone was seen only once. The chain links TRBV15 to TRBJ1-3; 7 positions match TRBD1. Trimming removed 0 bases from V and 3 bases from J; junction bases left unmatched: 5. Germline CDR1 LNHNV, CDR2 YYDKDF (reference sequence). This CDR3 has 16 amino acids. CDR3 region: CATSREAGGNGNTIYF. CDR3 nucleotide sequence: TGTGCCACCAGCAGAGAAGCAGGGGGGAATGGAAACACCATATATTTT.